The 9 T cell receptor beta chains below all came from one sample that was sequenced in a study of blood T cell repertoires in COVID-19. The assay was immunoSEQ multiplex PCR, and TCRdb's table has in-frame clones only and misses some. The sample consists of more than 200,000 clones, 65% to 90% of them appearing once. Specimen: peripheral blood. These TCRs come from a man between 25 and 39 years old with active or convalescent COVID-19.

The V gene is TRBV4-3, the J gene TRBJ2-1; D is undetermined. Trimming left V 1 base short and J 2 bases short, with 9 bases between. The CDR3 totals 15 residues. Germline V gene lookup returns CDR1 LGHNA and CDR2 YSLEER. The CDR3 coding sequence is TGCGCCAGCAGCCAAGGTGTCGAGGCCTACAATGAGCAGTTCTTC. Translating it yields CASSQGVEAYNEQFF.

The chain carries TRBV6-1 and TRBJ1-6; TRBD1 might be the D (6 bases). Trimming stripped 3 bases from V and 7 bases from J, with 13 bases between. Germline CDR1 is MNHNS and CDR2 is SASEGT. The CDR3 consists of 15 residues. For the CDR3, the DNA is TGTGCCAGCAGTGAGATTCGGGGGGCGAATTCACCCCTCCACTTT. The encoded protein is CASSEIRGANSPLHF.

The chain is built from TRBV11-1 and TRBJ1-1, with D possibly matching TRBD1 (5 bases). Germline V lookup: CDR1 SGHAT, CDR2 FQDESV (reference sequence). CDR3 length: 13 residues. V dropped 6 bases and J dropped 5 bases, with 13 bases sitting between them. The CDR3 is CASRVGGVTEAFF. The DNA for the CDR3 is TGTGCCAGCAGGGTCGGGGGTGTGACTGAAGCTTTCTTT.

The V call is TRBV25-1, the J call TRBJ1-2; D is unresolved. The CDR3 contains 14 residues. V was pared by 0 bases and J by 2 bases, with 7 bases between. Germline V gene sequence: CDR1 MGHDK, CDR2 SYGVNS. The chain's CDR3 is CASSEYTANYGYTF. The DNA for the CDR3 is TGTGCCAGCAGTGAATACACAGCAAACTATGGCTACACCTTC.

The V call is TRBV19, the J call TRBJ2-1, with TRBD2 matching 8 bases. The CDR3 has 15 residues. With V trimmed by 2 bases and J by 7 bases, 7 bases remained unmatched. Germline CDR1 is LNHDA and CDR2 is SQIVND (reference sequence). In nucleotides, the CDR3 is TGTGCCAGTAGTATATTCGGGGGGGGTACTAATGAGCAGTTCTTC. It specifies CASSIFGGGTNEQFF.

V and J are TRBV30 and TRBJ1-5; D unclear. Germline CDR1 and CDR2: GTSNPN and SVGIG (reference sequence). This CDR3 spans 13 amino acids. V lost 2 bases and J 5 bases, leaving 10 bases between the germline ends. CDR3 bases: TGTGCCTGGAGTCGTCAGAGGGATCAGCCCCAGCATTTT. It is translated as CAWSRQRDQPQHF.

The chain joins TRBV7-2 to TRBJ1-6; TRBD1 matches 8 bases. Germline lookup yields CDR1 SGHTA and CDR2 FQGNSA. The CDR3 has 14 amino acids. V lost 4 bases and J lost 10; bases outside the gene matches: 6. This chain's CDR3 is CASSSTGAESPLHF. The CDR3 nucleotides are TGTGCCAGCAGCTCGACAGGGGCGGAATCACCCCTCCACTTT.

The chain has TRBV6-5 and TRBJ1-2; 8 positions agree with TRBD1. Germline V gene lookup returns CDR1 MNHEY and CDR2 SVGAGI. Germline trimming cut 2 bases from V and 4 bases from J; bases unmatched to any gene: 9. This CDR3 region has 16 residues. CDR3 protein: CASSYGSGGFGYGYTF. The CDR3 DNA follows: TGTGCCAGCAGTTACGGGTCAGGGGGCTTCGGCTATGGCTACACCTTC.

The CDR3 loop reads CASSSTMKETGNEQFF. CDR3 sequence (DNA): TGCGCCAGCAGCTCTACCATGAAAGAGACAGGGAATGAGCAGTTCTTC. The chain links TRBV5-1 to TRBJ2-1; TRBD1 aligns across 7 bases. Germline V gives CDR1 SGHRS, CDR2 YFSETQ. This CDR3 has 16 residues. J was trimmed by 7 bases and V by 3 bases; bases with no gene match: 13.